These 6 T cell receptor beta chains share one sample of origin, sequenced in a study of T-cell reconstitution after alpha-beta-depleted transplantation in children. Unique molecular identifiers were built into the TCRbeta library. MiXCR, run by TCRdb on the PCR reads, gives a single entry per CDR3 protein. The sample consists of over 200,000 distinct CDR3 sequences, 9.5% to 13% of them appearing once. Sequencing used PBMCs, obtained before TCRalphabeta/CD19-depleted stem cell transplant. The receptors were sampled from a child younger than two with acute myeloid leukemia, due to receive a stem cell transplant.

Many counts were recorded for this clonotype. The rearrangement uses TRBV29-1 and TRBJ1-1; no clear D gene. This CDR3 has 12 amino acids. Germline V lookup: CDR1 SQVTM, CDR2 ANQGSEA. Between the trimmed V and J ends, which lost 4 bases and 1 base, there was a span of 7 bases. CDR3 bases: TGCAGCGTTGTGACCGCGAACACTGAAGCTTTCTTT. Translated: CSVVTANTEAFF. The full variable domain, in which reference TRBV29-1 and TRBJ1-1 provide the parts outside the CDR3, is SAVISQKPSRDICQRGTSLTIQCQVDSQVTMMFWYRQQPGQSLTLIATANQGSEATYESGFVIDKFPISRPNLTFSTLTVSNMSPEDSSIYLCSVVTANTEAFFGQGTRLTVV.

This clonotype was observed at least ten times. An end of the junction does not agree with germline; a read error may underlie this. The V call is TRBV11-2, the J call TRBJ1-2; D is ambiguous. Germline loops: CDR1 SGHAT, CDR2 FQNNGV. This CDR3 spans 11 amino acids. The DNA for the CDR3 is TGTGCCAGCAGCTTAGAGGTGGGGTTCGGCTTC. Translation: CASSLEVGFGF.

This clonotype was seen ten or more times. This rearrangement joins TRBV7-2 to TRBJ1-2; D is undetermined. Trimming stripped 1 base from V and 8 bases from J, with 11 bases between. Germline CDR1 SGHTA, CDR2 FQGNSA. The CDR3 length is 13 residues. The CDR3 DNA reads as TGTGCCAGCAGCTTAGTCCCGGCCGGGGGCTACACCTTC. Translation gives CASSLVPAGGYTF.

This clonotype was recorded many times. This chain joins TRBV18 and TRBJ1-2; D unclear. CDR3 length: 13 residues. CDR1 and CDR2 from the germline V gene are KGHSH and LQKENI. V gave up 1 base and J gave up 6 bases, with 9 bases separating them. This CDR3 reads CASSPRAGDGYTF. The CDR3 nucleotides are TGTGCCAGCTCACCACGGGCGGGCGATGGCTACACCTTC.

In its sample, this clonotype was seen a few times. The V gene is TRBV7-2, the J gene TRBJ2-3; D is ambiguous. V gave up 6 bases and J gave up 2 bases, with 9 bases separating them. The CDR3 totals 13 residues. In germline, CDR1 is SGHTA, CDR2 FQGNSA. DNA of the CDR3: TGTGCCAGCAGGCCTCGTGACACAGATACGCAGTATTTT. It is translated as CASRPRDTDTQYF. Based on the CDR3 plus reference TRBV7-2 and TRBJ2-3, the full variable domain is GAGVSQSPSNKVTEKGKDVELRCDPISGHTALYWYRQSLGQGLEFLIYFQGNSAPDKSGLPSDRFSAERTGGSVSTLTIQRTQQEDSAVYLCASRPRDTDTQYFGPGTRLTVL.

This clonotype was recorded many times. The chain joins TRBV5-1 to TRBJ2-3, with D possibly TRBD2 on 7 matching bases. This CDR3 comprises 17 residues. V was cut by 0 bases and J by 3 bases, with 17 bases left in between. CDR1 and CDR2 (germline): SGHRS, YFSETQ. The CDR3 loop is CASSLGGRGSRTDTQYF. The DNA of the CDR3 is TGCGCCAGCAGCTTGGGGGGGCGCGGGAGTAGAACAGATACGCAGTATTTT.